The 19 T cell receptor beta chains in this list originate from one sample, sequenced in a study of cytomegalovirus exposure and HLA in healthy donors. The PCR was carried out with 60 Vbeta primers and 13 Jbeta primers. Profiling relied on immunoSEQ multiplex PCR, and the TCRdb table lists in-frame clones only, not all of them. Of about 100,000 clones listed, 55% to 85% were seen once; the top ten hold 7.8%. The sample was PBMCs. All receptors derive from a man aged 25 to 40 in good health and CMV-seronegative.

This clone has just a few counts. The V and J genes are TRBV1 and TRBJ2-1; the table assigns TRBD2, which was not confirmed against the DNA. TRBV1 is a known pseudogene. The CDR3 consists of 16 residues. CDR3 protein: CTSSPSSGGAWNEQFF. The CDR3 nucleotides read TGCACCAGCAGCCCTAGTAGCGGGGGGGCCTGGAATGAGCAGTTCTTC.

This chain uses TRBV10-1 with TRBJ2-5; D may be TRBD2 (6 bases). This CDR3 region has 16 residues. Germline V gene data show CDR1 as WNHNN and CDR2 as SYGVQD (reference sequence). Trimming stripped 6 bases from V and 0 bases from J, with 17 bases between. The CDR3 is CASRIGLSVYQETQYF. DNA for the CDR3: TGCGCCAGCAGAATCGGACTATCCGTGTACCAAGAGACCCAGTACTTC.

V and J are TRBV25-1 and TRBJ2-7; 9 nucleotides line up with TRBD1. Trimming removed 3 bases from V and 4 bases from J; junction bases left unmatched: 7. From germline, CDR1 is MGHDK and CDR2 SYGVNS. The CDR3 length is 15 residues. Here the CDR3 reads CASSDRQGVGYEQYF. The CDR3 region has the DNA TGTGCCAGCAGTGACCGACAGGGGGTCGGATACGAGCAGTACTTC.

The gene calls are TRBV27 and TRBJ2-3, with D perhaps matching TRBD1 (5 bases). Germline V gene sequence: CDR1 MNHEY, CDR2 SMNVEV (reference sequence). The CDR3 length is 14 residues. With 5 bases removed from V and 3 bases from J, the gap between germline ends came to 12 bases. CDR3 residues: CASSLNRQTDTQYF. The CDR3 DNA is TGTGCCAGCAGTCTAAACCGACAGACAGATACGCAGTATTTT.

The chain employs TRBV30 and TRBJ1-2; 8 bases map to TRBD1. Germline V gives CDR1 GTSNPN, CDR2 SVGIG (reference sequence). The ends lost 6 bases at V and 2 bases at J; junction bases unmatched: 11. This CDR3 spans 15 amino acids. DNA of the CDR3: TGTGCCTGTTCCGGACAGGGACCCCTCAACTATGGCTACACCTTC. Translating it yields CACSGQGPLNYGYTF.

CDR3 DNA: TGTGCCAGCAGCTTAGGCGGCGCAATGGGTGAAGCTTTCTTT. Its protein product is CASSLGGAMGEAFF. V gene TRBV5-5 combines with J gene TRBJ1-1; D is unresolved. The CDR3 contains 14 residues. Trimming removed 2 bases at V and 7 bases at J, with 15 bases between. The germline V gene has CDR1 SGHKS and CDR2 YYEKEE (reference sequence).

The chain combines TRBV5-1 with TRBJ2-1; 10 positions match TRBD1. Germline lookup yields CDR1 SGHRS and CDR2 YFSETQ. This CDR3 is built from 19 residues. Germline trimming cut 4 bases from V and 2 bases from J; bases unmatched to any gene: 15. The chain's CDR3 is CASSPRAVTGTGAYNEQFF. For the CDR3, the DNA is TGCGCCAGCAGCCCACGCGCGGTGACCGGGACAGGGGCCTACAATGAGCAGTTCTTC. Together with reference TRBV5-1 and TRBJ2-1, the CDR3 gives the full variable domain: KAGVTQTPRYLIKTRGQQVTLSCSPISGHRSVSWYQQTPGQGLQFLFEYFSETQRNKGNFPGRFSGRQFSNSRSEMNVSTLELGDSALYLCASSPRAVTGTGAYNEQFFGPGTRLTVL.

This sequence joins TRBV30 and TRBJ2-1, with D maybe TRBD2 (6 bases). In germline, CDR1 is GTSNPN, CDR2 SVGIG (reference sequence). The CDR3 runs to 13 residues. V lost 0 bases to trimming and J lost 7 bases, with 10 bases between them. The CDR3 region is CAWSVGLLNEQFF. The CDR3 DNA reads as TGTGCCTGGAGTGTGGGACTTCTTAATGAGCAGTTCTTC.

This chain uses TRBV11-2 with TRBJ2-3; D gene unclear. Trimming cost V 5 bases and J 1 base, with 16 bases left between them. CDR1 and CDR2 from the germline V gene are SGHAT and FQNNGV. The CDR3 covers 16 residues. CDR3 nucleotides: TGTGCCAGCAGCGTTGGCGAAGGTGGAGGCACAGATACGCAGTATTTT. It codes for CASSVGEGGGTDTQYF.

The chain carries TRBV7-2 and TRBJ2-7, with D maybe TRBD1 (5 bases). There are 16 residues in the CDR3. Trimming took off 2 bases at V and 0 bases at J, with 14 bases between the two ends. Germline V gene sequence: CDR1 SGHTA, CDR2 FQGNSA. This chain's CDR3 is CASSLQGGHGSYEQYF. CDR3 bases: TGTGCCAGCAGCTTACAGGGCGGACACGGCTCCTACGAGCAGTACTTC. The whole variable domain, filled in from reference TRBV7-2 and TRBJ2-7, reads GAGVSQSPSNKVTEKGKDVELRCDPISGHTALYWYRQSLGQGLEFLIYFQGNSAPDKSGLPSDRFSAERTGGSVSTLTIQRTQQEDSAVYLCASSLQGGHGSYEQYFGPGTRLTVT.

The sample holds one count of this clone. The V gene is TRBV7-2, the J gene TRBJ2-7; TRBD1 aligns across 8 bases. Germline lookup yields CDR1 SGHTA and CDR2 FQGNSA. V was clipped by 1 base and J by 4 bases; unmatched bases: 3. CDR3 size: 14 residues. This CDR3 is CASSLVQGAYEQYF. CDR3 DNA: TGTGCCAGCAGCTTAGTCCAGGGGGCTTACGAGCAGTACTTC.

The CDR3, as DNA: TGTGCCAGCAGCTTAGAGGGTGTGGGAGCCCCTTCGCAGTTCTTC. This codes for CASSLEGVGAPSQFF. The chain uses TRBV7-9 and TRBJ2-1, with D possibly matching TRBD2 (5 bases). V was pared by 1 base and J by 12 bases, with 19 bases between. CDR1 SEHNR and CDR2 FQNEAQ come from the germline V gene (reference sequence). The CDR3 sequence is 15 residues long.

CDR3 DNA sequence: TGTGCCAGCTCACCGATGTTAGCGGCAGGGGGAGAGACCCAGTACTTC. It is translated as CASSPMLAAGGETQYF. The chain uses TRBV18 and TRBJ2-5; tentatively, D is TRBD1 (7 bases). CDR1 KGHSH and CDR2 LQKENI come from the germline V gene. Trimming took 3 bases from V and 4 from J, leaving 18 bases between them. The CDR3 is 16 amino acids.

The chain employs TRBV2 and TRBJ1-2; 9 nucleotides agree with TRBD1. Germline assignment: CDR1 SNHLY and CDR2 FYNNEI. The CDR3 has 12 amino acids. V lost 5 bases, J lost 8 bases, and 3 bases stayed unmatched. CDR3 residues: CASSRTGEGYTF. The CDR3 DNA reads TGTGCCAGCAGTAGGACAGGGGAGGGCTACACCTTC.

This clone was counted between two and nine times. The chain combines TRBV29-1 with TRBJ2-1; tentatively, D is TRBD1 (5 bases). The CDR3 extends over 13 amino acids. Germline-derived CDR1 and CDR2 are SQVTM and ANQGSEA. Deletions cut 4 bases from V and 4 bases from J, with 11 bases between. CDR3: CSVGTGPYNEQFF. The CDR3 DNA follows: TGCAGCGTTGGAACAGGACCGTACAATGAGCAGTTCTTC.

The CDR3 here is CASSLESGGPYEQYF. Here the CDR3 DNA reads TGTGCCAGCAGCTTAGAGTCAGGGGGGCCCTACGAGCAGTACTTC. The chain is built from TRBV11-2 and TRBJ2-7; D possibly corresponds to TRBD1 (7 bases). CDR1 and CDR2 (germline): SGHAT, FQNNGV. The V end lost 0 bases, the J end lost 2 bases, and 11 bases lay between the germline ends. The CDR3 spans 15 residues.

This clone was observed a few times. The rearrangement links TRBV19 to TRBJ1-1; D is possibly TRBD1 (5 bases). The V and J ends lost 4 bases and 6 bases respectively, with 15 bases between them. Germline CDR1 LNHDA, CDR2 SQIVND (reference sequence). The CDR3 length is 14 residues. The CDR3 is CASSTRGGLAEAFF. The CDR3 coding sequence is TGTGCCAGTAGTACTCGCGGGGGGTTGGCTGAAGCTTTCTTT.

This clone was seen a handful of times. V is TRBV19 and J is TRBJ2-1; 12 bases align to TRBD2. Trimming removed 3 bases from V and 0 bases from J; junction bases left unmatched: 6. The CDR3 is 18 residues long. Germline CDR1 is LNHDA and CDR2 is SQIVND (reference sequence). The CDR3 region is CASSIGGTSGYSYNEQFF. CDR3 nucleotide sequence: TGTGCCAGTAGTATTGGCGGGACTAGCGGGTACTCCTACAATGAGCAGTTCTTC.

The chain recombines TRBV2 with TRBJ2-7; weak D call: TRBD2 (6 bases). Trimming removed 5 bases at V and 3 bases at J, with 11 bases between. This CDR3 has 13 residues. The germline gives CDR1 SNHLY, CDR2 FYNNEI. The CDR3, as DNA: TGTGCCAGCAGTTGGAAAGCGGGCTACGAGCAGTACTTC. Translating gives CASSWKAGYEQYF.